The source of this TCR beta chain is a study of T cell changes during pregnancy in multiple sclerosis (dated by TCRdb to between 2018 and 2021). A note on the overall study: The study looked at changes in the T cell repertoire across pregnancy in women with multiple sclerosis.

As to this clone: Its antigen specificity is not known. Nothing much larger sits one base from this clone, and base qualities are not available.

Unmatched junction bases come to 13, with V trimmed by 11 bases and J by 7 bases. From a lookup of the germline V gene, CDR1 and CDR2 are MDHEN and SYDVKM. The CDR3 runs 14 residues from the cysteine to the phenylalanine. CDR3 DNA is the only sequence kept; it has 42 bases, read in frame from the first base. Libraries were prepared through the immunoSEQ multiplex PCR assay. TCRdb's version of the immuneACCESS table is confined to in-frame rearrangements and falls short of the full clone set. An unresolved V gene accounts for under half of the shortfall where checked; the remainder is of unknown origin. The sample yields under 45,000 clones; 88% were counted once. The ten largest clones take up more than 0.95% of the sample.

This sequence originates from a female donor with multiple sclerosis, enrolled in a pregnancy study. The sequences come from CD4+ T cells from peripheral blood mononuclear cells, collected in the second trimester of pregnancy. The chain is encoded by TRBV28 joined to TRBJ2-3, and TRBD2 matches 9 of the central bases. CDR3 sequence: CAVWGAGGANTQYF. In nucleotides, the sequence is TGTGCCGTCTGGGGAGCGGGAGGTGCGAATACGCAGTATTTT.